This TCR beta chain is from a study of neoadjuvant anti-PD-1 for oral cavity cancer. Method: immunoSEQ multiplex PCR; TCRdb's copy keeps in-frame clones and lacks some. The data hold fewer than 90,000 clones, with roughly 80% observed a single time. V lost 5 bases and J 4 bases, leaving 14 bases between the germline ends. Looked up from germline, CDR1 is SEHNR and CDR2 is FQNEAQ (reference sequence). This CDR3 has 14 residues. The chain is built from TRBV7-9 and TRBJ2-5, with D perhaps TRBD2 (6 bases). Sample: PBMCs, taken before nivolumab (anti-PD-1) treatment. This clonotype originated in a person between 40 and 85 years old with oral cavity squamous cell carcinoma. CDR3 DNA: TGTGCCAGCAGCCTATGGGACTCCCCAGAGACCCAGTACTTC. It encodes CASSLWDSPETQYF.